Listed below are T cell receptor beta chains from one sample, sequenced in a study of response to subunit inactivated influenza vaccine. TCRdb reprocessed the RT-PCR reads via MiXCR and lists one record per CDR3 protein. The repertoire consists of roughly 500,000 distinct CDR3 sequences, with about 25% occurring once and the leading ten covering approximately 1.9%. The sample in question was CD4+ T cells sorted from PBMCs, obtained more than 4 days after vaccination. The receptors were sampled from a man over 45 who received an inactivated influenza vaccine. Both conserved end residues are part of each CDR3. The D gene is left open where the match is weak. Not all rows give a size; the values are once, few, many and, for expanded clones, a class.

D gene: .; J gene: TRBJ2-3; V gene: TRBV5-1; clone size: .; CDR3 protein: CASSLEFWGNTDTQYF; CDR3 DNA: TGCGCCAGCAGCTTGGAGTTCTGGGGAAACACAGATACGCAGTATTTT
D gene: .; J gene: TRBJ2-7; V gene: TRBV5-5; clone size: .; CDR3 protein: CASSFTAHPNYEQYF; CDR3 DNA: TGTGCCAGCAGCTTTACAGCCCACCCAAACTACGAGCAGTACTTC
D gene: TRBD1; J gene: TRBJ1-4; V gene: TRBV10-3; clone size: .; CDR3 protein: CASRQGADEKLFF; CDR3 DNA: TGTGCGTCTAGACAGGGGGCTGATGAAAAACTGTTTTTT
D gene: .; J gene: TRBJ2-1; V gene: TRBV10-3; clone size: few; CDR3 protein: CASRDNYNNEQFF; CDR3 DNA: TGTGCCAGCCGGGACAATTACAACAATGAGCAGTTCTTC
D gene: .; J gene: TRBJ1-2; V gene: TRBV9; clone size: few; CDR3 protein: CASSYQDSYYGYTF; CDR3 DNA: TGTGCCAGCAGCTACCAGGACAGCTACTATGGCTACACCTTC
D gene: .; J gene: TRBJ1-1; V gene: TRBV5-1; clone size: many; CDR3 protein: CASSLPQSNTEAFF; CDR3 DNA: TGCGCCAGCAGCTTACCCCAATCGAACACTGAAGCTTTCTTT
D gene: .; J gene: TRBJ2-3; V gene: TRBV2; clone size: few; CDR3 protein: CAGDVAGAADTQYF; CDR3 DNA: TGTGCCGGCGATGTGGCGGGGGCAGCAGATACGCAGTATTTT
D gene: .; J gene: TRBJ1-4; V gene: TRBV7-2; clone size: .; CDR3 protein: CASSLVGGQTNEKLFF; CDR3 DNA: TGTGCCAGCAGCTTAGTGGGCGGACAGACTAATGAAAAACTGTTTTTT
D gene: TRBD1; J gene: TRBJ2-6; V gene: TRBV7-6; clone size: few; CDR3 protein: CASSSGQGGPSGANVLTF; CDR3 DNA: TGTGCCAGCAGCTCCGGACAGGGAGGTCCGTCTGGGGCCAACGTCCTGACTTTC
D gene: .; J gene: TRBJ1-5; V gene: TRBV12-3/TRBV12-4; clone size: few; CDR3 protein: CASSLADSPNQPQHF; CDR3 DNA: TGTGCCAGCAGTTTAGCAGACAGTCCCAATCAGCCCCAGCATTTT
D gene: .; J gene: TRBJ2-1; V gene: TRBV20-1; clone size: .; CDR3 protein: CSASQNNEQFF; CDR3 DNA: TGCAGTGCTAGCCAAAACAATGAGCAGTTCTTC
D gene: .; J gene: TRBJ2-7; V gene: TRBV20-1; clone size: .; CDR3 protein: CSASRQGQADEQYF; CDR3 DNA: TGCAGTGCTAGTAGGCAGGGTCAAGCGGACGAGCAGTACTTC
D gene: .; J gene: TRBJ2-7; V gene: TRBV7-2; clone size: few; CDR3 protein: CASSLDSYYEQYF; CDR3 DNA: TGTGCCAGCAGCTTAGACAGCTACTACGAGCAGTACTTC
D gene: .; J gene: TRBJ1-2; V gene: TRBV20-1; clone size: .; CDR3 protein: CSARGGGYGYTF; CDR3 DNA: TGCAGTGCTAGGGGCGGTGGCTATGGCTACACCTTC
D gene: .; J gene: TRBJ2-3; V gene: TRBV27; clone size: .; CDR3 protein: CASSHDRRSTDTQYF; CDR3 DNA: TGTGCCAGCAGTCACGACAGGCGCAGCACAGATACGCAGTATTTT
D gene: .; J gene: TRBJ2-3; V gene: TRBV4-3; clone size: few; CDR3 protein: CASSQEVGGPADTQYF; CDR3 DNA: TGCGCCAGCAGCCAAGAGGTTGGAGGGCCGGCAGATACGCAGTATTTT
D gene: TRBD1; J gene: TRBJ2-3; V gene: TRBV5-1; clone size: few; CDR3 protein: CASSFPGQGAPDTQYF; CDR3 DNA: TGCGCCAGCAGCTTCCCGGGACAGGGGGCCCCAGATACGCAGTATTTT
D gene: .; J gene: TRBJ2-5; V gene: TRBV12-3/TRBV12-4; clone size: .; CDR3 protein: CASSLDGGWRAQYF; CDR3 DNA: TGTGCCAGCAGCCTAGATGGAGGTTGGCGGGCCCAGTACTTC
D gene: .; J gene: TRBJ2-5; V gene: TRBV3-1; clone size: .; CDR3 protein: CASSQEAGGKETQYF; CDR3 DNA: TGTGCCAGCAGCCAAGAGGCCGGGGGCAAGGAGACCCAGTACTTC
D gene: TRBD1; J gene: TRBJ1-5; V gene: TRBV6-1; clone size: few; CDR3 protein: CASRKDRDQIQPQHF; CDR3 DNA: TGTGCCAGCAGGAAAGACAGGGACCAAATCCAGCCCCAGCATTTT
D gene: .; J gene: TRBJ2-5; V gene: TRBV7-9; clone size: .; CDR3 protein: CASSDIQETQYF; CDR3 DNA: TGTGCCAGCAGCGACATCCAAGAGACCCAGTACTTC
D gene: TRBD2; J gene: TRBJ2-1; V gene: TRBV6-2/TRBV6-3; clone size: .; CDR3 protein: CASSPGLAGQNEQFF; CDR3 DNA: TGTGCCAGCAGCCCGGGACTAGCGGGTCAGAATGAGCAGTTCTTC
D gene: .; J gene: TRBJ2-1; V gene: TRBV5-1; clone size: once; CDR3 protein: CASSVSRGRGDEQFF; CDR3 DNA: TGCGCCAGCAGCGTTAGTCGGGGGCGCGGCGATGAGCAGTTCTTC
D gene: .; J gene: TRBJ2-3; V gene: TRBV5-1; clone size: few; CDR3 protein: CASSPGGSLSTDTQYF; CDR3 DNA: TGCGCCAGCAGCCCTGGTGGGAGCCTGTCAACAGATACGCAGTATTTT
D gene: TRBD1; J gene: TRBJ1-2; V gene: TRBV6-2/TRBV6-3; clone size: few; CDR3 protein: CASSAGTGRGYTF; CDR3 DNA: TGTGCCAGCAGTGCCGGGACAGGGAGAGGCTACACCTTC
D gene: TRBD2; J gene: TRBJ2-7; V gene: TRBV5-6; clone size: few; CDR3 protein: CASTASGRAYEQYF; CDR3 DNA: TGTGCCAGCACCGCTAGCGGGAGGGCCTACGAGCAGTACTTC
D gene: .; J gene: TRBJ2-3; V gene: TRBV6-1; clone size: .; CDR3 protein: CASSAAGAGLGDTQYF; CDR3 DNA: TGTGCCAGCAGCGCCGCCGGGGCAGGGTTAGGAGATACGCAGTATTTT
D gene: TRBD1; J gene: TRBJ2-5; V gene: TRBV11-2; clone size: once; CDR3 protein: CASSLEGQGAGTQYF; CDR3 DNA: TGTGCCAGCAGCTTAGAAGGACAGGGAGCAGGGACCCAGTACTTC
D gene: TRBD2; J gene: TRBJ2-5; V gene: TRBV7-2; clone size: few; CDR3 protein: CASSLGGGALGKTQYF; CDR3 DNA: TGTGCCAGCAGCTTAGGCGGGGGGGCCCTGGGAAAGACCCAGTACTTC
D gene: .; J gene: TRBJ1-5; V gene: TRBV20-1; clone size: few; CDR3 protein: CSARTRDGNQPQHF; CDR3 DNA: TGCAGTGCTAGAACGAGGGATGGCAATCAGCCCCAGCATTTT
D gene: .; J gene: TRBJ2-7; V gene: TRBV5-1; clone size: few; CDR3 protein: CASSPSPAYEQYF; CDR3 DNA: TGCGCCAGCAGCCCCTCCCCCGCCTACGAGCAGTACTTC
D gene: .; J gene: TRBJ2-5; V gene: TRBV7-9; clone size: .; CDR3 protein: CASSFRHRAIQETQYF; CDR3 DNA: TGTGCCAGCAGCTTTAGACACAGGGCGATCCAAGAGACCCAGTACTTC
D gene: .; J gene: TRBJ1-2; V gene: TRBV7-8; clone size: few; CDR3 protein: CASSLVEILGYGYTF; CDR3 DNA: TGTGCCAGCAGCTTAGTCGAGATTCTGGGCTATGGCTACACCTTC
D gene: TRBD1; J gene: TRBJ2-3; V gene: TRBV29-1; clone size: many; CDR3 protein: CSATYGQGASDTQYF; CDR3 DNA: TGCAGCGCCACATACGGACAGGGGGCCTCAGATACGCAGTATTTT
D gene: .; J gene: TRBJ2-3; V gene: TRBV4-1; clone size: few; CDR3 protein: CASSQEQTDTQYF; CDR3 DNA: TGCGCCAGCAGCCAAGAGCAGACAGATACGCAGTATTTT
D gene: TRBD1; J gene: TRBJ1-6; V gene: TRBV4-2; clone size: .; CDR3 protein: CASSQTGAQNSPLHF; CDR3 DNA: TGTGCCAGCAGCCAGACAGGGGCTCAAAATTCACCCCTCCACTTT
D gene: TRBD1; J gene: TRBJ2-3; V gene: TRBV29-1; clone size: .; CDR3 protein: CSTRQGGTDTQYF; CDR3 DNA: TGCAGCACTAGACAGGGAGGCACAGATACGCAGTATTTT